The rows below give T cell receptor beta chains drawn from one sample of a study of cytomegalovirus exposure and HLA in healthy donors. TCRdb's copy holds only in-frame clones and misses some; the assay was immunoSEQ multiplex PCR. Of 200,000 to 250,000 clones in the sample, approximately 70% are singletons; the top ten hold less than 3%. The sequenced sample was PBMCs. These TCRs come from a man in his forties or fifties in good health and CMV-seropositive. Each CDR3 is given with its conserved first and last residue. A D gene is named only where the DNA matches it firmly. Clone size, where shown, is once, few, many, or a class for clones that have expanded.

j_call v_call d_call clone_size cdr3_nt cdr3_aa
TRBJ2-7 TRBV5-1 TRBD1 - TGCGCCAGCAGCTTGGCCAGACAGGGACCCGAGCAGTACTTC CASSLARQGPEQYF
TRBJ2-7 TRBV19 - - TGTGCCAGTAGTACACAGGGCTATGGTCTCTACGAGCAGTACTTC CASSTQGYGLYEQYF
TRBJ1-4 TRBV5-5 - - TGTGCCAGCAGCTTGGCCACGAGTGAAAAACTGTTTTTT CASSLATSEKLFF
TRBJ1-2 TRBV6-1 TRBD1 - TGTGCCAGCAGAAAGCAGACAGGGACTAACTATGGCTACACCTTC CASRKQTGTNYGYTF
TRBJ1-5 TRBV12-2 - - TGTGCAAGTCGCTTAGTATCCAGGCTGGTGGGCAATCAGCCCCAGCATTTT CASRLVSRLVGNQPQHF
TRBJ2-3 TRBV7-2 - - TGTGCCAGTAGTATCCCCCTCGAGGTCGATACGCAGTATTTT CASSIPLEVDTQYF
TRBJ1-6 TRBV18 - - TGTGCCAGCTCACCACGGACAGTGGATAATTCACCCCTCCACTTT CASSPRTVDNSPLHF
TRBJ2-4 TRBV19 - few TGTGCCAGTAGCCAGGGACATCTAAACATTCAGTACTTC CASSQGHLNIQYF
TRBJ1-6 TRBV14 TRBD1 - TGTGCCAGCAGCCAAGTTACAGGGGATATACCCCTCCACTTT CASSQVTGDIPLHF
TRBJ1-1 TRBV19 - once TGTGCCAGTAGTATAGGGACGGGGACTGAAGCTTTCTTT CASSIGTGTEAFF
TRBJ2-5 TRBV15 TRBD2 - TGTGCCACCAGCAGACCAGACGTCGGGGGGCAAGAGACCCAGTACTTC CATSRPDVGGQETQYF
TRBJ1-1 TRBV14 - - TGTGCCAGCAGCCAAGAGCACAGTATGAACACTGAAGCTTTCTTT CASSQEHSMNTEAFF
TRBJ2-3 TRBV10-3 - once TGTGCCATCAGTGTCGGGGGGCCATCGAGTGATACGCAGTATTTT CAISVGGPSSDTQYF
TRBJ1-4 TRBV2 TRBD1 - TGTGCCAGCAGATCTGATCCGGGACAGGGAGGTGAAAAACTGTTTTTT CASRSDPGQGGEKLFF
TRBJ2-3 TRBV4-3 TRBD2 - TGCGCCAGCAGCCAAGCGGATACTAGCGGGGGTGCAGATACGCAGTATTTT CASSQADTSGGADTQYF
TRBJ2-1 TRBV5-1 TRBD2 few TGCGCCAGCAGCTTGAAGGCGGGGGGGGCCAATGAGCAGTTCTTC CASSLKAGGANEQFF
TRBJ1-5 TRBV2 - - TGTGCCAGCAGGGAAAGGGAGGGCAATCAGCCCCAGCATTTT CASREREGNQPQHF
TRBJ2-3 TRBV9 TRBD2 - TGTGCCAGCAGCGTCGTAACGGGAGGCGCAGATACGCAGTATTTT CASSVVTGGADTQYF
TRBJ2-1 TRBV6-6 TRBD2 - TGTGCCAGCGGCCCGACTAGCGGTTACAATGAGCAGTTCTTC CASGPTSGYNEQFF
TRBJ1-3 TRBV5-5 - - TGTGCCAGCAGCTTGTCTGGCGGATCTGGAAACACCATATATTTT CASSLSGGSGNTIYF
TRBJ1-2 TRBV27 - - TGTGCCAGCAGCCTGCTCGGGGGGCCCTATGGCTACACCTTC CASSLLGGPYGYTF
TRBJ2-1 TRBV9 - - TGTGCCAGCAGCGTAGGACAGCCTGGGCCAGCGGGCTTCTACAATGAGCAGTTCTTC CASSVGQPGPAGFYNEQFF
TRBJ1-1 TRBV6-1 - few TGTGCCAGCAGTTTTTGGGACTTGGGTACTGAAGCTTTCTTT CASSFWDLGTEAFF
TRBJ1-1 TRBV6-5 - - TGTGCCGGCGGGGGGTTTGCCACTGAAGCTTTCTTT CAGGGFATEAFF
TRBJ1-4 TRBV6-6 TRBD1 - TGTGCCAGCAGTTACCCGGGACAGGGTGATGAAAAACTGTTTTTT CASSYPGQGDEKLFF
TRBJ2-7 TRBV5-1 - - TGCGCCAGCAGCTTACCAGATTCCTACGAGCAGTACTTC CASSLPDSYEQYF
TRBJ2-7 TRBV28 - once TGTGCCAGCAGTCACATATACGAGCAGTACTTC CASSHIYEQYF
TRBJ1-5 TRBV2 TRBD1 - TGTGCCAGCAGTATCCGGACAGGGGGCAATCAGCCCCAGCATTTT CASSIRTGGNQPQHF
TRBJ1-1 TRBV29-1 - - TGCAGCGTTAAAGAGGCTCGGGACACTGAAGCTTTCTTT CSVKEARDTEAFF
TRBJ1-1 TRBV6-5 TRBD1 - TGTGCCAGCAGTGAAAGACAGGGTAGCGCTTTCTTT CASSERQGSAFF
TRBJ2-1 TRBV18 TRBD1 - TGTGCCAGCTCACCCCGACAGGGAGTATATCACAATGAGCAGTTCTTC CASSPRQGVYHNEQFF
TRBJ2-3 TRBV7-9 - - TGTGCCAGCAGCTTGCTCGTAGATAGCACAGATACGCAGTATTTT CASSLLVDSTDTQYF
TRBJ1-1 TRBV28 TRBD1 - TGTGCCAGCAGTTTTCAGGGGGGATTCAGGACTGAAGCTTTCTTT CASSFQGGFRTEAFF
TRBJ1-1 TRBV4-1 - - TGCGCCAGCAGCCACGGCGGGACTGAAGCTTTCTTT CASSHGGTEAFF
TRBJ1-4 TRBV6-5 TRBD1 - TGTGCCAGCAGACTCTACAGGGGGCGGGTGGAAAAACTGTTTTTT CASRLYRGRVEKLFF
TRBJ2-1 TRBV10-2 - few TGCGCCAGCAGTCCAGTCCCCTACAATGAGCAGTTCTTC CASSPVPYNEQFF
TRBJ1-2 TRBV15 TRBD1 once TGTGCCACCAGCAGAGATCGGGCAGGGGGCTCGCGGGGCTACACCTTC CATSRDRAGGSRGYTF
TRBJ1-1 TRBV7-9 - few TGTGCCAGCAGCTCTTTGACAGGCCTGGGAACTGAAGCTTTCTTT CASSSLTGLGTEAFF
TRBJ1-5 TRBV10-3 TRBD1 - TGTGCCATCAGTGGATCACAGGGGGCTACTCAGCCCCAGCATTTT CAISGSQGATQPQHF
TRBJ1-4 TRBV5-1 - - TGCGCCAGCAGCGTGTCGGAGCATAATGAAAAACTGTTTTTT CASSVSEHNEKLFF
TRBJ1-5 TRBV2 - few TGTGCCAGCAAGAGAGACTATAGCAATCAGCCCCAGCATTTT CASKRDYSNQPQHF
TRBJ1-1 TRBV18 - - TGTGCCAGCTCATTTGGGGGGACTGAAGCTTTCTTT CASSFGGTEAFF
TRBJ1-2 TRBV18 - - TGTGCCAGCTCAACCTCCGGAGCAGCTAACTATGGCTACACCTTC CASSTSGAANYGYTF
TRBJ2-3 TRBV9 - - TGTGCCAGCAGCGTCACGGGAGCCTTGGCAGATACGCAGTATTTT CASSVTGALADTQYF
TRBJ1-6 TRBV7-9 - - TGTGCCAGCAGCTTGGAAAGGGGGTCACCCCTCCACTTT CASSLERGSPLHF
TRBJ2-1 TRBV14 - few TGTGCCAGCAGCCAAGGTGTAATTAGGTTCTTC CASSQGVIRFF